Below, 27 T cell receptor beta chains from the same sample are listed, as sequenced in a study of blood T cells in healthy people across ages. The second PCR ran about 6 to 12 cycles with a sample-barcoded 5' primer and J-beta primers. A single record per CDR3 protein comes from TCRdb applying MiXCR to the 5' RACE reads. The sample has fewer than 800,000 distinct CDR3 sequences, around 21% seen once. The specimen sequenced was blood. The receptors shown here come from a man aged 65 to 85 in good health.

CDR3 DNA sequence: TGTGCCAGCAGCCTGAGGGACAGGGGCGCCTACAATGAGCAGTTCTTC. It yields the protein CASSLRDRGAYNEQFF. This sequence joins TRBV12-3 or TRBV12-4 and TRBJ2-1; 10 positions agree with TRBD1. V lost 6 bases, J lost 2 bases, and 7 bases stayed unmatched. The CDR3 loop spans 16 amino acids.

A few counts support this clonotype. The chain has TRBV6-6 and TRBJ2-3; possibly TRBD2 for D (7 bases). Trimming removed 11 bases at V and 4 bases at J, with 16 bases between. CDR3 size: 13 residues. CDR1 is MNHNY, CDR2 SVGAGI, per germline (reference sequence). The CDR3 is CAGCSRGPDTQYF. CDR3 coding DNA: TGTGCCGGCTGTTCGCGGGGGCCAGATACGCAGTATTTT.

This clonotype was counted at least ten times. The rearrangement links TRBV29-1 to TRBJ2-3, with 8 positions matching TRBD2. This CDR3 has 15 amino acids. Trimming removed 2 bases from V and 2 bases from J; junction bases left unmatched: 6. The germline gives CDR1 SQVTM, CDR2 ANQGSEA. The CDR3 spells CSVEPGGPHTDTQYF. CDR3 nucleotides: TGCAGCGTTGAACCGGGAGGGCCCCACACAGATACGCAGTATTTT.

This CDR3 is CASSLGDRITYEQYF. CDR3 DNA sequence: TGTGCCAGCAGCCTAGGGGACAGGATCACCTACGAGCAGTACTTC. V gene TRBV7-6 combines with J gene TRBJ2-7, with 8 bases lining up with TRBD1. Germline values: CDR1 SGHVS, CDR2 FNYEAQ. This CDR3 has 15 residues. Unmatched junction bases numbered 8, after V lost 5 bases and J lost 2 bases.

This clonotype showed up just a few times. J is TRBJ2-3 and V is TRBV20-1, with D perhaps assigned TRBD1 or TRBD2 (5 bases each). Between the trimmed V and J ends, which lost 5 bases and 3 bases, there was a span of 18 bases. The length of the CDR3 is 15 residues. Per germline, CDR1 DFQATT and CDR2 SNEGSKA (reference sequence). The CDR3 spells CSAPGAETRTDTQYF. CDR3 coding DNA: TGCAGTGCTCCCGGGGCGGAAACCAGGACAGATACGCAGTATTTT.

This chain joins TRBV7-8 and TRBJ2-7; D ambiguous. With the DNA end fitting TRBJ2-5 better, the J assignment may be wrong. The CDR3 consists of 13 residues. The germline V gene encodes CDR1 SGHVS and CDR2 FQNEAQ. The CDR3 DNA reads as TGTGCCAGCAGCCAAACCGTGGATGAGACCCAGTACTTC. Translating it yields CASSQTVDETQYF.

CDR3 DNA: TGCAGCGTTTCATCCCCCGAGCAGTACTTC. Translation: CSVSSPEQYF. The chain uses TRBV29-1 and TRBJ2-7, with unresolved D. There are 10 residues in the CDR3. Germline V CDR1 and CDR2: SQVTM, ANQGSEA. Trimming took 5 bases from V and 6 from J, leaving 8 bases between them.

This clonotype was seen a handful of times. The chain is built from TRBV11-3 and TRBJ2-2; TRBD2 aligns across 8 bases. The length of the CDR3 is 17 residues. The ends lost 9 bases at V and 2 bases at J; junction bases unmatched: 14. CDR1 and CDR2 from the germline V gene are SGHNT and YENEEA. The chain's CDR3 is CARALADPFLNTGELFF. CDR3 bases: TGTGCCAGAGCACTAGCGGATCCCTTCTTAAACACCGGGGAGCTGTTTTTT. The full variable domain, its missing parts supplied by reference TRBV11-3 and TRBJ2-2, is EAGVVQSPRYKIIEKKQPVAFWCNPISGHNTLYWYLQNLGQGPELLIRYENEEAVDDSQLPKDRFSAERLKGVDSTLKIQPAELGDSAVYLCARALADPFLNTGELFFGEGSRLTVL.

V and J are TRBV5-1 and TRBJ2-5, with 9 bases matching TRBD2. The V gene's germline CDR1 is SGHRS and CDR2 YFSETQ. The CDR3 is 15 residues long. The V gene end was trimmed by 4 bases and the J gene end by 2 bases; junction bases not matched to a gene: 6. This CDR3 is CASSVTSGPQETQYF. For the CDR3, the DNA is TGCGCCAGCAGCGTGACTAGCGGTCCACAAGAGACCCAGTACTTC.

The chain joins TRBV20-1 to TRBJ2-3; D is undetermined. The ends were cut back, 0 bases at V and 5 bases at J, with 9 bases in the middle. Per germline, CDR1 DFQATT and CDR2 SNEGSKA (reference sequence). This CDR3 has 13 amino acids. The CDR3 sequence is CSARELVVDTQYF. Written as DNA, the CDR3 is TGCAGTGCTAGAGAGCTAGTTGTAGATACGCAGTATTTT.

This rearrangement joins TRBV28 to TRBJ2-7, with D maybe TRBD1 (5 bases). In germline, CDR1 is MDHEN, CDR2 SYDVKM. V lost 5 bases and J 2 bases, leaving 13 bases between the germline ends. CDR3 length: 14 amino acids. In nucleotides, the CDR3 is TGTGCCAGCAGTCTGGACACGCCAGCCTACGAGCAGTACTTC. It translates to CASSLDTPAYEQYF.

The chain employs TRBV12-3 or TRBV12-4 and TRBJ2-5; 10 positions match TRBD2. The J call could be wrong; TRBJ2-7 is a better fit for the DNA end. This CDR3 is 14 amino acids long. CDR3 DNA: TGTGCCAGCAGTTCCTGGACTAGCGGCTACGAGCAGTACTTC. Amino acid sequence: CASSSWTSGYEQYF.

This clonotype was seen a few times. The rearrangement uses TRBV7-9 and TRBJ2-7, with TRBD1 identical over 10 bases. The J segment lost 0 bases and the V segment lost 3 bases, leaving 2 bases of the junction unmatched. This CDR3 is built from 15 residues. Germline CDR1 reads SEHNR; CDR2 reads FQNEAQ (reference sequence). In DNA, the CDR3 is TGTGCCAGCAGCTTCCGGGACAGGGGCTCCTACGAGCAGTACTTC. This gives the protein CASSFRDRGSYEQYF.

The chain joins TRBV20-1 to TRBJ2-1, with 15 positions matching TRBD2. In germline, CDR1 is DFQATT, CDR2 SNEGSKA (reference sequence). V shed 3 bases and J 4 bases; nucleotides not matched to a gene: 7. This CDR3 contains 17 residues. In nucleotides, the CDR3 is TGCAGTGCTAGGGGGGGGACTAGCGGGAGGTCTTACAATGAGCAGTTCTTC. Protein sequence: CSARGGTSGRSYNEQFF.

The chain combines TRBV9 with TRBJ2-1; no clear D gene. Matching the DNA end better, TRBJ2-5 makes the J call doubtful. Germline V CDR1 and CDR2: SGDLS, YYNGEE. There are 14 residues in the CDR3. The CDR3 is CASSVGDPSETQYF. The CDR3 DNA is TGTGCCAGCAGCGTAGGGGATCCTAGTGAGACCCAGTACTTC.

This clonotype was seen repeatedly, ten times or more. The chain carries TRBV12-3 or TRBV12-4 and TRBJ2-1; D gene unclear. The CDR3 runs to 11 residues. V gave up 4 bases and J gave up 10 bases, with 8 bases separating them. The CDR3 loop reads CASSYIGEQFF. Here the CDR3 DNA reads TGTGCCAGCAGTTACATCGGGGAGCAGTTCTTC.

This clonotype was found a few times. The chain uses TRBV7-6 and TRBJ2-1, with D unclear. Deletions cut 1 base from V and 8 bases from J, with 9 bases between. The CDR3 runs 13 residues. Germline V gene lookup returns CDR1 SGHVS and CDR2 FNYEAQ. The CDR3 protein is CASSLGGTDEQFF. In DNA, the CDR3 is TGTGCCAGCAGCTTAGGGGGTACCGATGAGCAGTTCTTC.

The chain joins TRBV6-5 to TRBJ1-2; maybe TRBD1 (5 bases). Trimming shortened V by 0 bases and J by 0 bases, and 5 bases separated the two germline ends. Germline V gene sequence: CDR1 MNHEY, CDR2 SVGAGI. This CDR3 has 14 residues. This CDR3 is CASSYSTANYGYTF. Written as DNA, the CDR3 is TGTGCCAGCAGTTACTCGACAGCTAACTATGGCTACACCTTC.

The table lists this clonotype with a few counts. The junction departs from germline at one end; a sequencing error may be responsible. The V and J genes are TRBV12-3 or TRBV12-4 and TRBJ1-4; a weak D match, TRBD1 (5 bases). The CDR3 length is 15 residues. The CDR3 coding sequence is TGTACCAGCACCGCGACAGAACTGAGAAATGAAAAACTGTTTTTT. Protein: CTSTATELRNEKLFF.

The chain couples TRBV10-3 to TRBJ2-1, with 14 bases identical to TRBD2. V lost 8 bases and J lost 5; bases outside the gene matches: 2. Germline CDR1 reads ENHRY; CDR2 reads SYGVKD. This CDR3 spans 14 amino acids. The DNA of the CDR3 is TGTGCCATCGGGGGACTAGCGGGGGACAATGAGCAGTTCTTC. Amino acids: CAIGGLAGDNEQFF.

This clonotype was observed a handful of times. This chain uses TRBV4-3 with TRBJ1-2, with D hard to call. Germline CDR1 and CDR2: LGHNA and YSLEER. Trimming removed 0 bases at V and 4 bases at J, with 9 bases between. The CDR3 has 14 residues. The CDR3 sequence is CASSQEVWIYGYTF. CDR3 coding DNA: TGCGCCAGCAGCCAAGAGGTCTGGATCTATGGCTACACCTTC.

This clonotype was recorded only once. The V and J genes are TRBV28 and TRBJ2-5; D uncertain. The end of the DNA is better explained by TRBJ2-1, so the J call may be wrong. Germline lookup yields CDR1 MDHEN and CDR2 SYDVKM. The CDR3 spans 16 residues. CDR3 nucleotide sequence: TGTGCCAGCAGCTTAGGGTCAATGGCCGCCTACAATGAGCAGTTCTTC. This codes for CASSLGSMAAYNEQFF.

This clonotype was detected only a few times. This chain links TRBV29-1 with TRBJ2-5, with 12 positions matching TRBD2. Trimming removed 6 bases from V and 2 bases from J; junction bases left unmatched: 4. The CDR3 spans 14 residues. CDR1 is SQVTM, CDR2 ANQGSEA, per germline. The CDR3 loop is CSVGLAGIQETQYF. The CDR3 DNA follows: TGCAGCGTAGGACTAGCGGGGATACAAGAGACCCAGTACTTC.

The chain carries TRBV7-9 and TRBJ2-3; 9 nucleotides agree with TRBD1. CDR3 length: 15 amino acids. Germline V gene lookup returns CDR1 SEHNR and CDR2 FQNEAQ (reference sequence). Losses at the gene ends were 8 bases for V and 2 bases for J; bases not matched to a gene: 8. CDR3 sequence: CASAGTGIHTDTQYF. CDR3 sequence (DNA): TGTGCCAGCGCCGGGACAGGGATCCACACAGATACGCAGTATTTT.

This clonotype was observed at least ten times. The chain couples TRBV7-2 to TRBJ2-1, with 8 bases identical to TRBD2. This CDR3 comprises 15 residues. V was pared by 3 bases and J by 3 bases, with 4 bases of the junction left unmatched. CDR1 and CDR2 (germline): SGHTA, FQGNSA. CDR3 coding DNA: TGTGCCAGCAGCTTGGCGGGAGGAAACTACAATGAGCAGTTCTTC. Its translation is CASSLAGGNYNEQFF.

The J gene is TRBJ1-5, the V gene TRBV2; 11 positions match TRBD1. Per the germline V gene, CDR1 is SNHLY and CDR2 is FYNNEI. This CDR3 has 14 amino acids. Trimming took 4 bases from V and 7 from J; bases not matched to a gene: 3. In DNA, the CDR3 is TGTGCCAGCAGTGGGACAGGGGGCGTCCAGCCCCAGCATTTT. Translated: CASSGTGGVQPQHF.

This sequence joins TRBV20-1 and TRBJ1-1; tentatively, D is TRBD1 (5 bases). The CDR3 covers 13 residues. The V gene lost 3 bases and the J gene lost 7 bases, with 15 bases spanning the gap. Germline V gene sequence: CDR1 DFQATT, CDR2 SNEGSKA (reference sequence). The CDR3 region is CSARSVGVGEAFF. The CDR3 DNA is TGCAGTGCTAGGTCGGTGGGGGTGGGTGAAGCTTTCTTT.